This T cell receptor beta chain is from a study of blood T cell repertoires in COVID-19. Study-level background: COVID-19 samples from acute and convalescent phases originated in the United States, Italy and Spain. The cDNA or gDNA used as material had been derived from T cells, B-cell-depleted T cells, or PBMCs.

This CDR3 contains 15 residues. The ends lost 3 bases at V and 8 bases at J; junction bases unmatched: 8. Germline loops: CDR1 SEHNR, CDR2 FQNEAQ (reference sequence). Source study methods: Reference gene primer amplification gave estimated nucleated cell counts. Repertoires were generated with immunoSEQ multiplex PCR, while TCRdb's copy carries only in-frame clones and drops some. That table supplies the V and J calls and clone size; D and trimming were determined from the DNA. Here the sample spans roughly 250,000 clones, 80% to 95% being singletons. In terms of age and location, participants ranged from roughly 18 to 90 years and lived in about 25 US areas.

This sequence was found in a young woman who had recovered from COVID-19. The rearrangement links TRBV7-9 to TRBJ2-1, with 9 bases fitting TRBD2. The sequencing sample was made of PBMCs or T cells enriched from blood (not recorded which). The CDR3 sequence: CASSFSGGPTDEQFF. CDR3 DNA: TGTGCCAGCAGCTTTAGCGGGGGCCCCACGGATGAGCAGTTCTTC. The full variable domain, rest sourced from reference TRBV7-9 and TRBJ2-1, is DTGVSQNPRHKITKRGQNVTFRCDPISEHNRLYWYRQTLGQGPEFLTYFQNEAQLEKSRLLSDRFSAERPKGSFSTLEIQRTEQGDSAMYLCASSFSGGPTDEQFFGPGTRLTVL.